This TCR beta chain was identified in a study of T-cell memory formation after mild COVID-19. In this sample, this clonotype turned up a few times. TCRdb passed the 5' RACE reads through MiXCR, listing each CDR3 protein once. The table has fewer than 700,000 distinct CDR3 sequences, about a fifth seen once. Germline CDR1 is SEHNR and CDR2 is FQNEAQ (reference sequence). V was pared by 5 bases and J by 7 bases, with 7 bases of the junction left unmatched. The CDR3 has 13 amino acids. The specimen was PBMCs or a T cell subset sorted from them (not recorded which). This sequence originates from an adult woman who had mild COVID-19 (a few samples of this study predate the infection). Cell type and time point are not known. The chain couples TRBV7-9 to TRBJ1-1, with 7 bases that match TRBD1. The CDR3 loop is CASSPTGASEAFF. CDR3 coding DNA: TGTGCCAGCAGCCCAACAGGGGCGAGTGAAGCTTTCTTT.